This T cell receptor beta chain was profiled in a study of blood T cell repertoires in COVID-19. Study-level information: Researchers got acute and convalescent COVID-19 samples from the United States, Italy and Spain. Sample material is recorded as cDNA or gDNA derived from T cells, B-cell-depleted T cells, or PBMCs.

Trimming removed 3 bases from V and 0 bases from J, with 18 bases in between. Germline loops: CDR1 LNHNV, CDR2 YYDKDF (reference sequence). This CDR3 region has 17 residues. This clone was counted a single time. In the authors' workflow: The assay estimated nucleated cells by amplifying reference gene primers. TCRdb's table, derived via immunoSEQ multiplex PCR, lists solely in-frame clones and lacks some. D and trimming were read from the DNA, whereas the V and J calls and clone size are those reported in that table. Of tens of thousands of clones in the sample, 70% to 80% were seen once. Sequenced sample: peripheral blood. The rearrangement uses TRBV15 and TRBJ2-7, with D possibly being TRBD2 (7 bases). This receptor was taken from a human donor in a cohort sampled during active COVID-19. CDR3 sequence reads: CATSRPSGTHDSYEQYF. The CDR3 region has the DNA TGTGCCACCAGCAGGCCCAGCGGGACACACGACTCCTACGAGCAGTACTTC.